Below are 4 T cell receptor beta chains sequenced from a single sample in a study of Ad26.COV2.S vaccination and SARS-CoV-2 variants. Treatment specified: 15 to 20 received Ad26.COV2.S at low or high dose, single or two shots; about 5 received placebo; per-sample allocation not given. Repertoires come from day 63 after the first vaccine or placebo injection. Profiled with immunoSEQ multiplex PCR; TCRdb holds only in-frame clones, not every one. The data contain some 250,000 clones, more than 75% of them singletons. Source: peripheral blood, taken in a trial of Ad26.COV2.S vaccine versus placebo. These receptors were obtained from a person between 18 and 60 years old who received the Ad26.COV2.S COVID-19 vaccine or a placebo.

The V call is TRBV2, the J call TRBJ1-2, with D perhaps matching TRBD1 (6 bases). V lost 5 bases and J lost 3, with 7 bases in between. Germline CDR1 is SNHLY and CDR2 is FYNNEI. This CDR3 contains 12 residues. CDR3 DNA sequence: TGTGCCAGCAGTAGGACAGACTATGGCTACACCTTC. As protein: CASSRTDYGYTF.

This clone has only a few counts. The V and J genes are TRBV4-3 and TRBJ1-5; no reliable D call. Trimming took 0 bases from V and 3 from J, leaving 9 bases between them. The CDR3 runs 15 residues. Germline loops: CDR1 LGHNA, CDR2 YSLEER. Here the CDR3 reads CASSQEGGSNQPQHF. In DNA, the CDR3 is TGCGCCAGCAGCCAAGAAGGCGGCTCCAATCAGCCCCAGCATTTT.

The rearrangement joins TRBV5-4 to TRBJ2-1; unclear D gene. Germline V gene data show CDR1 as SGHNT and CDR2 as YYREEE (reference sequence). The CDR3 loop spans 15 amino acids. Between the trimmed V and J ends, which lost 5 bases and 4 bases, there was a span of 16 bases. CDR3 bases: TGTGCCAGCAGTAGTGAGACGGGTGGGTACAATGAGCAGTTCTTC. It codes for CASSSETGGYNEQFF.

The CDR3 DNA reads as TGTGCCAGCAGCTTCCGGGACACACGGGAGCAGTTCTTC. Translation: CASSFRDTREQFF. The chain carries TRBV7-2 and TRBJ2-1; tentative D call: TRBD1 (6 bases). Trimming removed 3 bases from V and 10 bases from J, with 13 bases in between. This CDR3 spans 13 amino acids. Germline V gene lookup returns CDR1 SGHTA and CDR2 FQGNSA.